This TCR beta chain was obtained from a study of cytomegalovirus exposure and HLA in healthy donors. PCR used 60 Vbeta primers and 13 Jbeta primers. Assay used: immunoSEQ multiplex PCR; TCRdb lists only in-frame clones, some missing. The sample table sets out about 160,000 clones. Input material: PBMCs. This receptor was obtained from a woman aged 55-69 years in good health and CMV-seronegative.

The CDR3 sequence is CASSVEASTLRNEQFF. As DNA, the CDR3 is TGTGCCAGCAGCGTAGAGGCCTCCACCCTGCGGAATGAGCAGTTCTTC. The chain joins TRBV9 to TRBJ2-1, with D unclear. Germline CDR1 SGDLS, CDR2 YYNGEE. V gave up 0 bases and J gave up 7 bases, with 17 bases separating them. The CDR3 spans 16 residues.